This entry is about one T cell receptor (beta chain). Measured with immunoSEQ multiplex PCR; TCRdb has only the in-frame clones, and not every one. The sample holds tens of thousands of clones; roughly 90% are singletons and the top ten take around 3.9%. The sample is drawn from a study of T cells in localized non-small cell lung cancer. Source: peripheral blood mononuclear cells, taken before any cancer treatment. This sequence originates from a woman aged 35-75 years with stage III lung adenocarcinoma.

CDR3 in DNA: TGTGCCAGCTTCGACCCGTGGGGGGCCAACGTCCTGACTTTC. This translates into CASFDPWGANVLTF. V usage is TRBV6-1 and J usage is TRBJ2-6; D not certain. The CDR3 has 14 amino acids. V was clipped by 8 bases and J by 4 bases, with 12 bases between them. The germline V gene has CDR1 MNHNS and CDR2 SASEGT.